The 13 T cell receptor beta chains listed next were all sequenced from one sample in a study of blood T cell repertoires in COVID-19. Data came from immunoSEQ multiplex PCR; TCRdb stores just in-frame clones and leaves some out. The sample consists of under 200,000 clones, roughly 82% of them appearing once. The material sequenced was PBMCs or T cells enriched from blood (not recorded which). These receptors were obtained from a man in his forties or fifties who had recovered from COVID-19.

This sequence joins TRBV24-1 and TRBJ2-2, with 7 bases identical to TRBD1. V lost 3 bases and J lost 4; bases outside the gene matches: 7. Germline V lookup: CDR1 KGHDR, CDR2 SFDVKD. This CDR3 has 16 residues. The CDR3 coding sequence is TGTGCCACCAGTGATACCGTCCGACAGGGCACCGGGGAGCTGTTTTTT. Its protein is CATSDTVRQGTGELFF.

This sequence joins TRBV6-5 and TRBJ2-1; the match to TRBD2 covers 7 bases. Germline values: CDR1 MNHEY, CDR2 SVGAGI. V shed 6 bases, J shed 15 bases, and the junction held 8 bases outside the gene matches. The CDR3 consists of 11 residues. CDR3 sequence (DNA): TGTGCCAGCAGCAGAGGGACTAACACGTTCTTC. As protein: CASSRGTNTFF.

This chain links TRBV3-1 (or the pseudogene TRBV3-2) with TRBJ1-4; no clear D gene. Germline CDR1 and CDR2: LGHDT and YNNKEL (reference sequence). Trimming pared 2 bases from V and 7 bases from J, leaving 11 bases between. The CDR3 covers 14 residues. The CDR3 DNA is TGTGCCAGCAGCCAATCGGGAGTGGGTGAAAAACTGTTTTTT. This translates into CASSQSGVGEKLFF.

The V and J genes are TRBV5-4 and TRBJ2-1; 11 bases are a match to TRBD2. Germline-derived CDR1 and CDR2 are SGHNT and YYREEE (reference sequence). This CDR3 has 18 residues. V was pared by 2 bases and J by 7 bases, with 14 bases of the junction left unmatched. DNA for the CDR3: TGTGCCAGCAGCTTTGAGCCACCGCTTAGCGGGAGGGGGAATGAGCAGTTCTTC. Protein: CASSFEPPLSGRGNEQFF.

The genes are TRBV11-2 and TRBJ1-2; D is possibly TRBD1 (5 bases). From germline, CDR1 is SGHAT and CDR2 FQNNGV. Trimming took off 4 bases at V and 3 bases at J, with 9 bases between the two ends. The length of the CDR3 is 13 residues. The CDR3 DNA is TGTGCCAGCAGCTCAGCGGGGGACTATGGCTACACCTTC. Translated: CASSSAGDYGYTF.

The chain combines TRBV30 with TRBJ1-6, with D unclear. There are 14 residues in the CDR3. Trimming shortened V by 6 bases and J by 0 bases, and 9 bases separated the two germline ends. The germline V gene has CDR1 GTSNPN and CDR2 SVGIG (reference sequence). This chain's CDR3 is CACRESSYNSPLHF. DNA of the CDR3: TGTGCCTGTCGGGAGAGCTCCTATAATTCACCCCTCCACTTT. The whole variable domain, filled in from reference TRBV30 and TRBJ1-6, reads SQTIHQWPATLVQPVGSPLSLECTVEGTSNPNLYWYRQAAGRGLQLLFYSVGIGQISSEVPQNLSASRPQDRQFILSSKKLLLSDSGFYLCACRESSYNSPLHFGNGTRLTVT.

This chain uses TRBV7-8 with TRBJ2-5; 8 nucleotides agree with TRBD1. CDR1 is SGHVS, CDR2 FQNEAQ, per germline. V dropped 7 bases and J dropped 5; count of bases not matched to a gene: 18. This CDR3 contains 17 residues. The CDR3 spells CASKTEGGRGLWETQYF. The DNA of the CDR3 is TGTGCCAGCAAAACCGAGGGGGGCAGGGGGCTGTGGGAGACCCAGTACTTC. The full variable domain, its missing parts supplied by reference TRBV7-8 and TRBJ2-5, is GAGVSQSPRYKVAKRGQDVALRCDPISGHVSLFWYQQALGQGPEFLTYFQNEAQLDKSGLPSDRFFAERPEGSVSTLKIQRTQQEDSAVYLCASKTEGGRGLWETQYFGPGTRLLVL.

The V gene is TRBV5-1, the J gene TRBJ2-2; possible D gene TRBD2, 7 bases. The V gene lost 4 bases and the J gene lost 5 bases, with 18 bases spanning the gap. Per germline, CDR1 SGHRS and CDR2 YFSETQ. The CDR3 sequence is 16 residues long. The CDR3 spells CASSPSVGGLTGELFF. In DNA form, the CDR3 reads TGCGCCAGCAGCCCAAGCGTGGGGGGGCTAACCGGGGAGCTGTTTTTT. Full variable domain (remainder filled in from reference TRBV5-1 and TRBJ2-2): KAGVTQTPRYLIKTRGQQVTLSCSPISGHRSVSWYQQTPGQGLQFLFEYFSETQRNKGNFPGRFSGRQFSNSRSEMNVSTLELGDSALYLCASSPSVGGLTGELFFGEGSRLTVL.

DNA of the CDR3: TGTGCCAGCAGCGCACGGGAGCGAGGGAGTAATGAGCAGTTCTTC. Amino acids: CASSARERGSNEQFF. The V call is TRBV3-1 (or the pseudogene TRBV3-2), the J call TRBJ2-1, with D possibly TRBD2 on 6 matching bases. Trimming took 5 bases from V and 7 from J, leaving 18 bases between them. Germline values: CDR1 LGHDT, CDR2 YNNKEL (reference sequence). This CDR3 region has 15 residues.

The rearrangement uses TRBV7-8 and TRBJ2-2; 16 nucleotides align to TRBD2. Germline V CDR1 and CDR2: SGHVS, FQNEAQ. The V gene end was trimmed by 4 bases and the J gene end by 5 bases; junction bases not matched to a gene: 10. The CDR3 consists of 19 residues. CDR3 amino acids: CASSSTGTSGGARTGELFF. DNA for the CDR3: TGTGCCAGCAGCTCGACAGGGACTAGCGGGGGGGCAAGGACCGGGGAGCTGTTTTTT.

This chain uses TRBV9 with TRBJ1-2, with 9 bases identical to TRBD1. The CDR3 is 14 residues long. Trimming took 3 bases from V and 4 from J; bases not matched to a gene: 4. Germline V gives CDR1 SGDLS, CDR2 YYNGEE. The CDR3 here is CASSGGTGLYGYTF. CDR3 sequence (DNA): TGTGCCAGCAGCGGCGGGACAGGGCTCTATGGCTACACCTTC.

The V gene is TRBV7-9, the J gene TRBJ2-1; TRBD1 is a possible D gene (5 bases). Germline loops: CDR1 SEHNR, CDR2 FQNEAQ (reference sequence). Trimming took 2 bases from V and 3 from J, leaving 17 bases between them. This CDR3 has 17 residues. CDR3 sequence (DNA): TGTGCCAGCAGCTTATTTGCCCTAGGGGCCGACTACAATGAGCAGTTCTTC. Protein sequence: CASSLFALGADYNEQFF.

The chain employs TRBV20-1 and TRBJ2-7; TRBD1 aligns across 11 bases. The CDR3 has 15 residues. Germline-derived CDR1 and CDR2 are DFQATT and SNEGSKA (reference sequence). The junction had 10 bases not matched to a gene; V was cut back by 3 bases and J by 6 bases. The CDR3 is CSASDETGTGGEQYF. CDR3 bases: TGCAGTGCTAGTGACGAAACCGGGACAGGGGGCGAGCAGTACTTC.